The 20 T cell receptor beta chains below were found in one sample sequenced in a study of T cells after posttransplantation cyclophosphamide. Sequencing used immunoSEQ multiplex PCR; TCRdb keeps in-frame clones, though not all of them. The sample includes about 33,000 clones, none of them occurring once. Sequencing was carried out using PBMCs. Receptor source: a woman in her thirties in good health and a related stem cell transplant donor.

This clone was detected many times. The gene calls are TRBV6-2 or TRBV6-3 and TRBJ1-1; 10 nucleotides line up with TRBD1. V was pared by 2 bases and J by 1 base, with 7 bases of the junction left unmatched. There are 17 residues in the CDR3. Germline V CDR1 and CDR2: MNHEY, SVGEGT. The CDR3 region is CASSYPEGQGTNTEAFF. CDR3 coding DNA: TGTGCCAGCAGTTACCCCGAGGGACAGGGGACGAACACTGAAGCTTTCTTT.

V gene TRBV7-2 combines with J gene TRBJ2-5; 9 bases match TRBD2. Germline V gene data show CDR1 as SGHTA and CDR2 as FQGNSA. There are 15 residues in the CDR3. The trim removed 2 bases at V and 5 bases at J, leaving 6 bases unmatched. The CDR3 region has the DNA TGTGCCAGCAGCTTACACGGTAGCGGGGGTGAGACCCAGTACTTC. Protein sequence: CASSLHGSGGETQYF.

This clone was found many times. The J gene is TRBJ2-1, the V gene TRBV12-3 or TRBV12-4; 8 bases fit TRBD1. The CDR3 has 15 residues. The V and J ends lost 7 bases and 1 base, in that order; junction bases with no gene match: 6. Here the CDR3 DNA reads TGTGCCAGCAAGCGGAGACAGGGGTCCTACAATGAGCAGTTCTTC. Translated, it gives CASKRRQGSYNEQFF.

This clone was recorded at least ten times. The CDR3 nucleotides are TGTGCCAGCAGGGGGGACAGTCCCACCGGGGAGCTGTTTTTT. As protein: CASRGDSPTGELFF. The chain links TRBV27 to TRBJ2-2; 7 nucleotides align to TRBD1. V dropped 6 bases and J dropped 4; count of bases not matched to a gene: 5. The CDR3 runs to 14 residues. Germline CDR1 MNHEY, CDR2 SMNVEV (reference sequence).

This clone has just a few counts. The J gene is TRBJ2-2, the V gene TRBV14, with D maybe TRBD2 (6 bases). The CDR3 has 14 residues. Deletions cut 4 bases from V and 5 bases from J, with 11 bases between. Germline-derived CDR1 and CDR2 are SGHDN and FVKESK. CDR3 protein: CASSRAGSTGELFF. In DNA form, the CDR3 reads TGTGCCAGCAGCCGGGCGGGGTCGACCGGGGAGCTGTTTTTT.

The table lists this clone with many counts. This chain uses TRBV14 with TRBJ2-1, with D perhaps TRBD1 (5 bases). CDR3 size: 15 residues. Deletions cut 4 bases from V and 1 base from J, with 11 bases between. CDR1 SGHDN and CDR2 FVKESK come from the germline V gene. CDR3 sequence reads: CASSLGRQSYNEQFF. The CDR3 DNA sequence: TGTGCCAGCAGCCTGGGCAGACAGTCCTACAATGAGCAGTTCTTC.

This clone was recorded many times. The gene calls are TRBV9 and TRBJ2-6, with a possible D match to TRBD1 (6 bases). V lost 4 bases and J lost 2, with 10 bases in between. This CDR3 spans 15 amino acids. In germline, CDR1 is SGDLS, CDR2 YYNGEE. The CDR3 loop reads CASSPRTAGANVLTF. The DNA of the CDR3 is TGTGCCAGCAGCCCCCGGACAGCTGGGGCCAACGTCCTGACTTTC.

This clone was picked up many times. The chain couples TRBV11-1 to TRBJ2-1, with a tentative D call TRBD1 (6 bases). Between the trimmed V and J ends, which lost 2 bases and 0 bases, there was a span of 8 bases. Germline V gene sequence: CDR1 SGHAT, CDR2 FQDESV (reference sequence). There are 15 residues in the CDR3. The CDR3 region is CASSLLDSSYNEQFF. CDR3 sequence (DNA): TGTGCCAGCAGCTTACTGGACAGCTCCTACAATGAGCAGTTCTTC.

This clone was recorded at least ten times. This chain links TRBV27 with TRBJ1-1; D is undetermined. Trimming stripped 4 bases from V and 10 bases from J, with 10 bases between. Looked up from germline, CDR1 is MNHEY and CDR2 is SMNVEV (reference sequence). This CDR3 is built from 11 residues. The CDR3 spells CASSSLSGAFF. In nucleotides, the CDR3 is TGTGCCAGCAGTTCGCTGTCGGGAGCTTTCTTT.

This clone was detected many times. The chain couples TRBV5-1 to TRBJ1-1; a possible D gene is TRBD1 (5 bases). CDR1 is SGHRS, CDR2 YFSETQ, per germline. The V and J ends lost 4 bases and 0 bases respectively, with 10 bases between them. CDR3 size: 14 residues. CDR3 bases: TGCGCCAGCAGCCGTGACAGTATGAACACTGAAGCTTTCTTT. It yields the protein CASSRDSMNTEAFF.

The rearrangement joins TRBV28 to TRBJ1-2; 8 bases align to TRBD1. The CDR3 sequence is 18 residues long. Germline V gives CDR1 MDHEN, CDR2 SYDVKM. The V and J ends lost 1 base and 1 base, in that order; junction bases with no gene match: 11. The CDR3 nucleotides are TGTGCCAGCAGTTTATTGGATATCCCCAGGGGGCATAACTATGGCTACACCTTC. Encoded protein: CASSLLDIPRGHNYGYTF.

This clone was seen many times. The chain couples TRBV6-2 or TRBV6-3 to TRBJ2-2; possibly TRBD1 for D (6 bases). The germline V gene encodes CDR1 MNHEY and CDR2 SVGEGT. Trimming took off 2 bases at V and 6 bases at J, with 10 bases between the two ends. The CDR3 has 14 residues. In DNA, the CDR3 is TGTGCCAGCAGTTACCACAGGGAAGCCGGGGAGCTGTTTTTT. Translating gives CASSYHREAGELFF.

This clone was recorded many times. This chain uses TRBV6-1 with TRBJ2-7, with D perhaps matching TRBD1 or TRBD2 (9 bases each). CDR1 MNHNS and CDR2 SASEGT come from the germline V gene. CDR3 size: 19 residues. Trimming removed 2 bases from V and 3 bases from J, with 26 bases in between. The CDR3 nucleotides read TGTGCCAGCAGTGAACGACAGGGGGTACTTAGCGGGGGTTTCTACGAGCAGTACTTC. Its protein product is CASSERQGVLSGGFYEQYF.

Many counts were recorded for this clone. The chain uses TRBV11-2 and TRBJ2-1, with TRBD2 as a possible D gene (6 bases). Germline CDR1 SGHAT, CDR2 FQNNGV. V lost 2 bases, J lost 6 bases, and 8 bases lay in between. The CDR3 is 13 amino acids. DNA for the CDR3: TGTGCCAGCAGCTTACCGGGGGTCAATGAGCAGTTCTTC. The encoded protein is CASSLPGVNEQFF.

The table lists this clone with many counts. The CDR3 region has the DNA TGTGCCAGCAGCCGAGGGACAGGACAAAACACTGAAGCTTTCTTT. Translated, it gives CASSRGTGQNTEAFF. The chain has TRBV4-2 and TRBJ1-1; the match to TRBD1 covers 8 bases. This CDR3 region has 15 residues. V dropped 4 bases and J dropped 2; count of bases not matched to a gene: 6. The V gene's germline CDR1 is LGHNA and CDR2 YNFKEQ.

The table lists this clone with many counts. V and J are TRBV10-3 and TRBJ1-5, with D possibly being TRBD1 (6 bases). The ends were cut back, 8 bases at V and 5 bases at J, with 16 bases in the middle. Germline lookup yields CDR1 ENHRY and CDR2 SYGVKD. CDR3 length: 14 amino acids. The CDR3 loop is CAIAAAGADQPQHF. The CDR3 DNA reads TGTGCCATCGCCGCCGCAGGGGCGGATCAGCCCCAGCATTTT.

This clone was picked up many times. The chain couples TRBV6-2 or TRBV6-3 to TRBJ1-5; D gene uncertain. Trimming shortened V by 5 bases and J by 3 bases, and 8 bases separated the two germline ends. CDR1 and CDR2 from the germline V gene are MNHEY and SVGEGT. CDR3 size: 13 residues. CDR3 sequence: CASSLRVNQPQHF. CDR3 in DNA: TGTGCCAGCAGTCTTCGGGTCAATCAGCCCCAGCATTTT.

The V gene is TRBV6-5, the J gene TRBJ1-4; D is perhaps TRBD1 (6 bases). CDR3 length: 14 amino acids. Trimming left V 5 bases short and J 4 bases short, with 11 bases between. Per the germline V gene, CDR1 is MNHEY and CDR2 is SVGAGI. In nucleotides, the CDR3 is TGTGCCAGCAGTAGGGGGAGAGGTAATGAAAAACTGTTTTTT. It translates to CASSRGRGNEKLFF.

This clone has at least ten counts. The V and J genes are TRBV10-3 and TRBJ2-3, with a tentative D call TRBD1 (6 bases). The CDR3 loop spans 13 amino acids. Trimming cost V 6 bases and J 6 bases, with 13 bases left between them. The germline V gene encodes CDR1 ENHRY and CDR2 SYGVKD. The CDR3 DNA sequence: TGTGCCATCAGACCCCAGGGGACCGATACGCAGTATTTT. It specifies CAIRPQGTDTQYF.

This clone has a count of ten or more. CDR3 sequence: CASSRGTGSTDTQYF. DNA for the CDR3: TGTGCCAGCAGCCGAGGGACAGGGAGCACAGATACGCAGTATTTT. The chain uses TRBV5-6 and TRBJ2-3; 9 bases line up with TRBD1. There are 15 residues in the CDR3. CDR1 and CDR2 (germline): SGHDT, YYEEEE. Trimming at V came to 4 bases and at J to 0 bases, leaving 3 bases not matched to a gene.